This TCR beta chain was sequenced during a study of blood T cells in healthy people across ages. Using a J-beta primer mix together with a sample-barcoded 5' primer, a second PCR was run for roughly 7 to 11 cycles. One entry per CDR3 protein, called by TCRdb with MiXCR from the 5' RACE reads. Here the sample spans roughly 720,000 distinct CDR3 sequences, about 48% being singletons. Germline V lookup: CDR1 MNHNY, CDR2 SVGAGI (reference sequence). V shed 7 bases, J shed 11 bases, and the junction held 14 bases outside the gene matches. This CDR3 spans 15 amino acids. This clonotype came up once. Donors were healthy Caucasian individuals from Russia aged about 6 to 95.

Input material: blood. The sequence was collected from a man older than 75 in good health. The chain combines TRBV6-6 with TRBJ2-5, with 12 bases that match TRBD2. This CDR3 reads CASTYALAGGLEQYF. The CDR3 bases are TGTGCCAGCACCTACGCCCTAGCGGGAGGGCTAGAGCAGTACTTC.